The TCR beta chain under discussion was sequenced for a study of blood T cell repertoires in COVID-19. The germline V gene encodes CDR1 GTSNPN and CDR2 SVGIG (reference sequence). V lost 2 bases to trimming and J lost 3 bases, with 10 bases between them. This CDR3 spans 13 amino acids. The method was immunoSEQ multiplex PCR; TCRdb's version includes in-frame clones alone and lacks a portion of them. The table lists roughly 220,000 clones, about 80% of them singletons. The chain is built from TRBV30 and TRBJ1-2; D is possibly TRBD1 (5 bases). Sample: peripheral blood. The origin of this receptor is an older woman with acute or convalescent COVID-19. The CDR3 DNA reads TGTGCCTGGAGTTACAGGTCGGACTATGGCTACACCTTC. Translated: CAWSYRSDYGYTF.